This T cell receptor (beta chain) was sequenced during a study of early T cells in non-severe SARS-CoV-2 infection. Regarding the study as a whole: Reliance on VDJdb matching favored anti-spike CD8 responses; private and CD4 specificities were missed.

The ends were cut back, 6 bases at V and 2 bases at J, with 14 bases in the middle. Germline V gene lookup returns CDR1 SNHLY and CDR2 FYNNEI. The CDR3 is 14 amino acids. This clonotype came up a few times. No antigen is known for it. The protocol attached unique molecular identifiers to individual cDNA molecules. TCRdb itself ran the 5' RACE reads through MiXCR, one entry per CDR3 protein. The data show around 50,000 distinct CDR3 sequences, less than 4.5% seen once. This sequence originates from an adult who was a healthcare worker with PCR-confirmed SARS-CoV-2 infection or an uninfected control (not recorded which). The sequencing input was whole blood. The chain carries TRBV2 and TRBJ2-7; D is possibly TRBD2 (6 bases). Here the CDR3 reads CASSRGSEAYEQYF. CDR3 DNA: TGTGCCAGCAGCCGGGGGAGTGAGGCCTACGAGCAGTACTTC. The full variable domain, rest sourced from reference TRBV2 and TRBJ2-7, is EPEVTQTPSHQVTQMGQEVILRCVPISNHLYFYWYRQILGQKVEFLVSFYNNEISEKSEIFDDQFSVERPDGSNFTLKIRSTKLEDSAMYFCASSRGSEAYEQYFGPGTRLTVT.